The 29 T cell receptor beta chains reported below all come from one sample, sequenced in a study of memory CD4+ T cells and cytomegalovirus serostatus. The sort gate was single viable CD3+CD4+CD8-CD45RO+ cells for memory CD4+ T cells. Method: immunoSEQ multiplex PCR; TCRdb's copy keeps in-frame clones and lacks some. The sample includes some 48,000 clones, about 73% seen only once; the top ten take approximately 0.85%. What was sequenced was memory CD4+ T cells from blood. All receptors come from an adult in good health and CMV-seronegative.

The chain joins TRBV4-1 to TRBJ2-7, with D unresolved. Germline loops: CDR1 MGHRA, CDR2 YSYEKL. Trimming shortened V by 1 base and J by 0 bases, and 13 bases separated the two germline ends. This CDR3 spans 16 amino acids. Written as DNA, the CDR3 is TGCGCCAGCAGCCAAGCCCTAAGGCCACCCTCCTACGAGCAGTACTTC. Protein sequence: CASSQALRPPSYEQYF.

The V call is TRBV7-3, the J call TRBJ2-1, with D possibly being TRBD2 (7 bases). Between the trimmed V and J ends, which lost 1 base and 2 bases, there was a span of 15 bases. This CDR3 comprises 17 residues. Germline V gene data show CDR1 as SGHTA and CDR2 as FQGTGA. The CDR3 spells CASSLRGGLAAYNEQFF. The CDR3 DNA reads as TGTGCCAGCAGCTTAAGGGGGGGGCTAGCGGCCTACAATGAGCAGTTCTTC.

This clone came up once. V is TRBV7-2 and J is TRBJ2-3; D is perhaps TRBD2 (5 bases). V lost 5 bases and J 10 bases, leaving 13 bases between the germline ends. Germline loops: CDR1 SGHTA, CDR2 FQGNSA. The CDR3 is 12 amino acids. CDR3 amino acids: CASSPRARAQYF. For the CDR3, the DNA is TGTGCCAGCAGCCCGCGGGCCCGGGCGCAGTATTTT.

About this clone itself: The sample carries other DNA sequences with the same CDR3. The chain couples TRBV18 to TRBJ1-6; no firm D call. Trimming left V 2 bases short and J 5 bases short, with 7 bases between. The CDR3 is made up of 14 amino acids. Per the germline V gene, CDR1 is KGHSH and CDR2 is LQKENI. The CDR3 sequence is CASSPNGDNSPLHF. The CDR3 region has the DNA TGTGCCAGCTCACCAAACGGGGATAATTCACCCCTCCACTTT.

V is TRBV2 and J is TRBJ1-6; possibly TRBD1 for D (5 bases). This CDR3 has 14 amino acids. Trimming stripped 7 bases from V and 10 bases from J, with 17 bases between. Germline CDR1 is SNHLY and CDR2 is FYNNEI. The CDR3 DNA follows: TGTGCCAGCAAATTACAAGGGGTGAGCTCACCCCTCCACTTT. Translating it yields CASKLQGVSSPLHF.

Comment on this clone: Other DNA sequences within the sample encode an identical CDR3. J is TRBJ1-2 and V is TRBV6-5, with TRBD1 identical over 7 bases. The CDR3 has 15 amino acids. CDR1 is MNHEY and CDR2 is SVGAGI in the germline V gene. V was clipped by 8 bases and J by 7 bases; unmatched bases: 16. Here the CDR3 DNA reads TGTGCCAGCTCTACAAGGGGAGGGGGCGCAGGTGGCTACACCTTC. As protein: CASSTRGGGAGGYTF.

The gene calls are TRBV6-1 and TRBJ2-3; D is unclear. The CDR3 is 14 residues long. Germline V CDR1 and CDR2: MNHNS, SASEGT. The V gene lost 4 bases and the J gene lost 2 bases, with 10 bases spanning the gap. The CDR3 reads CASSGQAFTDTQYF. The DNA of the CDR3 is TGTGCCAGCAGTGGGCAGGCCTTCACAGATACGCAGTATTTT.

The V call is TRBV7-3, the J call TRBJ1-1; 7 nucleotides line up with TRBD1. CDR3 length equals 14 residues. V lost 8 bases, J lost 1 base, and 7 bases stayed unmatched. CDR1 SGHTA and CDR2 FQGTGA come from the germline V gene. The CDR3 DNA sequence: TGTGCCAGCCGGATGGGACAGCAGAACACTGAAGCTTTCTTT. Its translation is CASRMGQQNTEAFF.

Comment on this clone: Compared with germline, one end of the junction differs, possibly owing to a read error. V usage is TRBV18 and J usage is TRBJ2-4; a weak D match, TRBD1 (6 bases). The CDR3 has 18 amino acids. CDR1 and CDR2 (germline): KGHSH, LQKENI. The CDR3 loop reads CASSPPIRNEGEKNIQYF. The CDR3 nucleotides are TGTGCCAGCTCCCCACCGATCCGAAACGAGGGGGAGAAAAACATTCAGTACTTC.

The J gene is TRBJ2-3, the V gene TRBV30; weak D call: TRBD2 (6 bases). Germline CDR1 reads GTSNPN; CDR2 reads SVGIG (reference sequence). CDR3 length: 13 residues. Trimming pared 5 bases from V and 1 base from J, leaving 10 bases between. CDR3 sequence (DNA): TGTGCCTGGGGGCGCGGGGGCACAGATACGCAGTATTTT. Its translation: CAWGRGGTDTQYF.

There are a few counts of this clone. CDR3 sequence: CARQERGGRTGELFF. The CDR3 DNA reads TGTGCCCGCCAGGAGCGGGGGGGCCGGACCGGGGAGCTGTTTTTT. This chain links TRBV30 with TRBJ2-2; 10 bases match TRBD2. V was clipped by 8 bases and J by 5 bases; unmatched bases: 11. Germline values: CDR1 GTSNPN, CDR2 SVGIG (reference sequence). The CDR3 consists of 15 residues.

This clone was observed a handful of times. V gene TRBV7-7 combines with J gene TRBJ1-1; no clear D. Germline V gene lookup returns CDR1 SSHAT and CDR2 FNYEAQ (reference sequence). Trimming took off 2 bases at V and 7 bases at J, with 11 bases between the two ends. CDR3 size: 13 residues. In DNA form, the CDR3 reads TGTGCCAGCAGCTTATCGTTGGAGGGTGAAGCTTTCTTT. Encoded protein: CASSLSLEGEAFF.

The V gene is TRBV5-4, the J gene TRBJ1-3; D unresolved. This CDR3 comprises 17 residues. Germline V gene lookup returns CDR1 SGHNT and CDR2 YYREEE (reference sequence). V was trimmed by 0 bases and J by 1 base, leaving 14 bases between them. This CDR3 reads CASSLDPGRRSGNTIYF. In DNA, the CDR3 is TGTGCCAGCAGCTTGGATCCGGGGAGAAGATCTGGAAACACCATATATTTT.

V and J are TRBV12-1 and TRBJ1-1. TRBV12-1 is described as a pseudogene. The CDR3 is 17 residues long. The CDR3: CASSPPHRPCLNTEAFF. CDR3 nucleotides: TGTGCCAGCAGCCCCCCACATAGACCATGTCTGAACACTGAAGCTTTCTTT.

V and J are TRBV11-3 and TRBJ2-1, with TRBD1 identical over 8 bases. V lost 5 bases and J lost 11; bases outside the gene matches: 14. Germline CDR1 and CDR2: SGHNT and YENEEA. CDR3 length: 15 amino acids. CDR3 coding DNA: TGTGCCAGCAGCCCCCGCCAGGGGGCGCAGGTCCAGCAGTTCTTC. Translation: CASSPRQGAQVQQFF.

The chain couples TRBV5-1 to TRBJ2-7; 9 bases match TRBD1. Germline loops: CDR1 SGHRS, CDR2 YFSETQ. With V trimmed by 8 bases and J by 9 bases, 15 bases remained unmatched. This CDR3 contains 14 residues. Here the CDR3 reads CASSPGQGVRVQYF. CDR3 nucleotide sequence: TGCGCCAGTTCCCCGGGACAGGGAGTACGAGTGCAGTACTTC.

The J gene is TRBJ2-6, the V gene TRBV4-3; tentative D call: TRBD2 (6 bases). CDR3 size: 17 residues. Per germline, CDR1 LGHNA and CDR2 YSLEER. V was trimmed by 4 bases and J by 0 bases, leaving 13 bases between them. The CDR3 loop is CASSRSGVNSGANVLTF. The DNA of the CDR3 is TGCGCCAGCAGCCGTTCGGGGGTAAACTCTGGGGCCAACGTCCTGACTTTC.

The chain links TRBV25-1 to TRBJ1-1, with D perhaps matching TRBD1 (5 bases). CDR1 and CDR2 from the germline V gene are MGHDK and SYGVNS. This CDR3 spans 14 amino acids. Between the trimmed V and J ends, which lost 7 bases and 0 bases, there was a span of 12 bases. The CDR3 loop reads CASIGAAMNTEAFF. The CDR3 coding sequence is TGTGCCAGCATCGGGGCAGCGATGAACACTGAAGCTTTCTTT.

The CDR3 spells CASSEGGARRNQPQHF. The CDR3 DNA reads TGCGCCAGCAGTGAGGGGGGGGCGCGACGCAATCAGCCCCAGCATTTT. V usage is TRBV10-1 and J usage is TRBJ1-5; tentative D call: TRBD1 (6 bases). CDR3 size: 16 residues. Germline loops: CDR1 WNHNN, CDR2 SYGVQD (reference sequence). V lost 2 bases to trimming and J lost 2 bases, with 13 bases between them.

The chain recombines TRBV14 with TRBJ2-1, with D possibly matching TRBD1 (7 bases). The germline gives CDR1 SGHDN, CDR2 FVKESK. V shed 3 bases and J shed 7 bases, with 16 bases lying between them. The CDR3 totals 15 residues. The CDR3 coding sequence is TGTGCCAGCAGCCAGACAGGGAGGTTAAGAAATGAGCAGTTCTTC. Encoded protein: CASSQTGRLRNEQFF.

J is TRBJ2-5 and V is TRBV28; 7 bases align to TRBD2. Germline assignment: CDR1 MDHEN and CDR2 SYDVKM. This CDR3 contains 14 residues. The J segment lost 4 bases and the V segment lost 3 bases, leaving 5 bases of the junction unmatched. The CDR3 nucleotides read TGTGCCAGCAGTTTGGGGGGGGACGTAGAGACCCAGTACTTC. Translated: CASSLGGDVETQYF.

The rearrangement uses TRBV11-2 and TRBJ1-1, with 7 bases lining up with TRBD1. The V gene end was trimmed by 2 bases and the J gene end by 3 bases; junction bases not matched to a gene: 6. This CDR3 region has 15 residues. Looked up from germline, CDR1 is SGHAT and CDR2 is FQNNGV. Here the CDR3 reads CASSLLGQEYTEAFF. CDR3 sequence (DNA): TGTGCCAGCAGCTTACTAGGACAGGAGTACACTGAAGCTTTCTTT.

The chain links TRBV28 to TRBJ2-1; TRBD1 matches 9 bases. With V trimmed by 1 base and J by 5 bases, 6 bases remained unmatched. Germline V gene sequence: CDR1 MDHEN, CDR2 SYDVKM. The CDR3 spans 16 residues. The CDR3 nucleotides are TGTGCCAGCAGTTTATCGGGACAGGGCGGGGACAATGAGCAGTTCTTC. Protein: CASSLSGQGGDNEQFF.

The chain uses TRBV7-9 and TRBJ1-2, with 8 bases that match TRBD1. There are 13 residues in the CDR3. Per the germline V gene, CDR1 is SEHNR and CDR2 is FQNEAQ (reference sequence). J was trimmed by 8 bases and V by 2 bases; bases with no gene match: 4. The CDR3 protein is CASSLPQGGGYTF. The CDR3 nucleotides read TGTGCCAGCAGCTTACCACAGGGGGGCGGCTACACCTTC.

DNA of the CDR3: TGTGCCAGTACCCTGCGGCGGAACACTGAAGCTTTCTTT. This codes for CASTLRRNTEAFF. The chain links TRBV19 to TRBJ1-1, with D unclear. The CDR3 length is 13 residues. Germline V lookup: CDR1 LNHDA, CDR2 SQIVND (reference sequence). The ends were cut back, 7 bases at V and 1 base at J, with 10 bases in the middle.

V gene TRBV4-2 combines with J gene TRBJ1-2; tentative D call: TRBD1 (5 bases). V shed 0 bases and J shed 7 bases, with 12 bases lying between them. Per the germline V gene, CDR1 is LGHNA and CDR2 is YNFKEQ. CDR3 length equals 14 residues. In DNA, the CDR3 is TGTGCCAGCAGCCAAGATCTATCAGGGATTGGCTACACCTTC. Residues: CASSQDLSGIGYTF.

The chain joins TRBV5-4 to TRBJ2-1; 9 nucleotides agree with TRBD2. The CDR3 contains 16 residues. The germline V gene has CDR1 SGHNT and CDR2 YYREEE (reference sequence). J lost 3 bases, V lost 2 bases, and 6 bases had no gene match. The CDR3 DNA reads TGTGCCAGCAGCTTTGGTGCGGGGGGGGACTACAATGAGCAGTTCTTC. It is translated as CASSFGAGGDYNEQFF.

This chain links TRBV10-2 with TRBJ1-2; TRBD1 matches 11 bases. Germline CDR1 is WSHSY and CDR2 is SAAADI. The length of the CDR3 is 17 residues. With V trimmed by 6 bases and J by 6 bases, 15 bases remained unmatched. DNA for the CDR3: TGCGCCAGCAGAGACAATGTCTGGACAGGGGGCGAGGATGGCTACACCTTC. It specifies CASRDNVWTGGEDGYTF.

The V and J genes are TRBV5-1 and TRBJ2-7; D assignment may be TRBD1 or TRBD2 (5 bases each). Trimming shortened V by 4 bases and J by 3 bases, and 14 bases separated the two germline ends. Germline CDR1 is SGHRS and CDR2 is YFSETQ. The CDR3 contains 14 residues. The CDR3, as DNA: TGCGCCAGCAGCCCACAGGACGGGAACTACGAGCAGTACTTC. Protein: CASSPQDGNYEQYF. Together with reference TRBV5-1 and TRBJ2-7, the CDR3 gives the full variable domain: KAGVTQTPRYLIKTRGQQVTLSCSPISGHRSVSWYQQTPGQGLQFLFEYFSETQRNKGNFPGRFSGRQFSNSRSEMNVSTLELGDSALYLCASSPQDGNYEQYFGPGTRLTVT.